A single sample gave rise to the 4 T cell receptor beta chains below, sequenced in a study of T cells in Graves' hyperthyroidism and ophthalmopathy. Researchers took RNA transcripts and amplified the TCR beta CDR3 regions from them. HTBI primers were employed in a first-round RT-PCR of the TCR CDR3. TCRdb itself ran the multiplex PCR reads through MiXCR, one entry per CDR3 protein. The sample shows more than 500,000 distinct CDR3 sequences, about 15% of them seen only once. Source material: blood. These receptors were obtained from a middle-aged woman with Graves' hyperthyroidism.

This clonotype was seen repeatedly, ten times or more. This chain uses TRBV2 with TRBJ1-1; D possibly corresponds to TRBD1 (6 bases). The germline V gene encodes CDR1 SNHLY and CDR2 FYNNEI. With 7 bases removed from V and 0 bases from J, the gap between germline ends came to 18 bases. CDR3 length: 16 amino acids. The CDR3: CASTISTGGVNTEAFF. Here the CDR3 DNA reads TGTGCCAGCACCATATCGACAGGCGGTGTGAACACTGAAGCTTTCTTT.

This clonotype was detected many times. This chain joins TRBV6-5 and TRBJ2-1, with D unclear. CDR1 and CDR2 from the germline V gene are MNHEY and SVGAGI. The CDR3 loop spans 14 amino acids. V lost 0 bases and J lost 6, with 9 bases in between. CDR3 DNA sequence: TGTGCCAGCAGTTACTCGAGTAGCAGCAATGAGCAGTTCTTC. This codes for CASSYSSSSNEQFF.

In its sample, this clonotype was seen many times. The rearrangement joins TRBV5-5 to TRBJ1-2, with a possible D match to TRBD1 (6 bases). V shed 4 bases and J shed 2 bases, with 12 bases lying between them. Germline values: CDR1 SGHKS, CDR2 YYEKEE (reference sequence). This CDR3 region has 14 residues. CDR3: CASSHPTGNYGYTF. The CDR3 DNA is TGTGCCAGCAGCCACCCCACAGGGAACTATGGCTACACCTTC. Supplemented by reference TRBV5-5 and TRBJ1-2, the full variable domain reads DAGVTQSPTHLIKTRGQQVTLRCSPISGHKSVSWYQQVLGQGPQFIFQYYEKEERGRGNFPDRFSARQFPNYSSELNVNALLLGDSALYLCASSHPTGNYGYTFGSGTRLTVV.

This clonotype was seen a few times. CDR3 DNA: TGTGCCAGCAGATACATAACTAGCGGGAGGCAGATAGATGAGCAGTTCTTC. Translating gives CASRYITSGRQIDEQFF. The V and J genes are TRBV6-1 and TRBJ2-1; 12 bases map to TRBD2. This CDR3 is built from 17 residues. Germline CDR1 and CDR2: MNHNS and SASEGT. V lost 6 bases to trimming and J lost 8 bases; unmatched junction nucleotides: 14.